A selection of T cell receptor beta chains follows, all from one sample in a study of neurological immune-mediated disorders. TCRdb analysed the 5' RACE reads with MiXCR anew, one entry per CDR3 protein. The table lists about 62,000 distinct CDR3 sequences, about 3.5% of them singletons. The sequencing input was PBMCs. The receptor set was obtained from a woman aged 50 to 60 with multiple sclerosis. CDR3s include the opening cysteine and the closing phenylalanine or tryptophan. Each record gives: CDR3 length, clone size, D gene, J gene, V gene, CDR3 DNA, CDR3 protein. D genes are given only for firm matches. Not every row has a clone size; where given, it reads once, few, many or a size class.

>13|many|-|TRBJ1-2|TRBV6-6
TGTGCCAGCAGATCGGACAGTAACTATGGCTACACCTTC
CASRSDSNYGYTF
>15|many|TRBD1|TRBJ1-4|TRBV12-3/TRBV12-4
TGTGCCAGCAGCAGAGACAGGGGACTTAATGAAAAACTGTTTTTT
CASSRDRGLNEKLFF
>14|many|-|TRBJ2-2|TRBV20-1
TGCAGTGTGGCAGGCCCTTCTACGGCCGGGGAGCTGTTTTTT
CSVAGPSTAGELFF
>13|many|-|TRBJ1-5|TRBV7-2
TGTGCCAGCCGCCCCACGGTGGGACAGCCCCAGCATTTT
CASRPTVGQPQHF
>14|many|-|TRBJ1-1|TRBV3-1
TGTGCCAGCAGCCAACTGACACCTAACACTGAAGCTTTCTTT
CASSQLTPNTEAFF
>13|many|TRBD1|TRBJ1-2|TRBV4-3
TGCGCCAGCAGCCAAGGGGGACAGGGTCGCTACACCTTC
CASSQGGQGRYTF
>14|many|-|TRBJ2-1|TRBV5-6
TGTGCCAGCAGCTTTCCGACTAGCTACAATGAGCAGTTCTTC
CASSFPTSYNEQFF
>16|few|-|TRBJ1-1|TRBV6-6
TGTGCCAGCAGTTACTGGGGGGGAAGGAGACACACTGAAGCTTTCTTT
CASSYWGGRRHTEAFF
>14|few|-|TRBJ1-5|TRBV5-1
TGCGCCAGCAGCCCGGGAAAGGGAGATCAGCCCCAGCATTTT
CASSPGKGDQPQHF
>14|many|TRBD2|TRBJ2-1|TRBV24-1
TGTGCCACCAGTGATGCGGGAGGATACAATGAGCAGTTCTTC
CATSDAGGYNEQFF
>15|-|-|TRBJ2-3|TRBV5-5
TGTGCCAGCAGCTCCCGGACTCGGCCAGAAGGGACGCAGTATTTT
CASSSRTRPEGTQYF
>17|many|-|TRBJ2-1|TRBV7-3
TGTGCCAGCAGCCCCCGGGCGCGGGGAAGCTCCTACAATGAGCAGTTCTTC
CASSPRARGSSYNEQFF
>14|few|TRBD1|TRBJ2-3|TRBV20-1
TGCAGTGCTCCTAGGACAGGAAGCACAGATACGCAGTATTTT
CSAPRTGSTDTQYF
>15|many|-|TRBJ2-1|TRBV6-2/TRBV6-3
TGTGCCAGCCAGAGACGGGACGCAGCCTACAATGAGCAGTTCTTC
CASQRRDAAYNEQFF
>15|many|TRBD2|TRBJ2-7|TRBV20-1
TGCAGTGCTAACCGTTGGGGTAGCGGGGCGTGGGAGCAGTACTTC
CSANRWGSGAWEQYF
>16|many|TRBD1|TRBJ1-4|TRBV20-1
TGCAGTGCTAGAGACCCCGGACAGGGCCTTAATGAAAAACTGTTTTTT
CSARDPGQGLNEKLFF
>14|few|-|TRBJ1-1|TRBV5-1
TGCGCCAGCAGCTTGGGTACGATGAACACTGAAGCTTTCTTT
CASSLGTMNTEAFF
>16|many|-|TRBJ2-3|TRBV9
TGTGCCAGCAGCGTAGGGGGAGGCGGATCCTGGGATACGCAGTATTTT
CASSVGGGGSWDTQYF
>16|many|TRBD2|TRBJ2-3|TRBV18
TGTGCCAGCTCACCAGGCGCGGGAGCCCTCACAGATACGCAGTATTTT
CASSPGAGALTDTQYF
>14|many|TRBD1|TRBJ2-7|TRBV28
TGTGCCAGCAGATCCGGGACAGGAACTTACGAGCAGTACTTC
CASRSGTGTYEQYF
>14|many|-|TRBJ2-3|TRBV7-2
TGTGCCAGCAGCTCCTATCGGGCCACAGATACGCAGTATTTT
CASSSYRATDTQYF
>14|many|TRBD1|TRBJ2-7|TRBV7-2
TGTGCCAGCAGCGTACCCGGACAGGGTGTTGGGCGGTACTTC
CASSVPGQGVGRYF
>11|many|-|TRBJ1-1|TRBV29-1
TGCAGCGTTGAGCACAGGTTTGAAGCTTTCTTT
CSVEHRFEAFF
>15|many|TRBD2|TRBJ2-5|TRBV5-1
TGCGCCAGCAGCTTCTCTAGCGGGAGCGAAGAGACCCAGTACTTC
CASSFSSGSEETQYF
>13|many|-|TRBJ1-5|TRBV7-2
TGTGCCAGCAGCCCATACAGGGATCAGCCCCAGCATTTT
CASSPYRDQPQHF